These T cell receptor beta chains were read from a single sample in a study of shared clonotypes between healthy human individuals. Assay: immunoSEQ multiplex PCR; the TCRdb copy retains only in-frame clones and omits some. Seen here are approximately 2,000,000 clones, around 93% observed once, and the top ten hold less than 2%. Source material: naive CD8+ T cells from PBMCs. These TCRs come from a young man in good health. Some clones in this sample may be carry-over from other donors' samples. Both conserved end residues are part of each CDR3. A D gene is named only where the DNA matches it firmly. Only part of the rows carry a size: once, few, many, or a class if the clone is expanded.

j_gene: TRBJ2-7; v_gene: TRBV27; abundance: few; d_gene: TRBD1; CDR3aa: CASSPGTGGYEQYF; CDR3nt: TGTGCCAGCAGTCCAGGGACAGGGGGGTACGAGCAGTACTTC
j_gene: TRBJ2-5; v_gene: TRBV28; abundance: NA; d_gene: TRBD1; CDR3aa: CASRLLTGGQETQYF; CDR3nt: TGTGCCAGCAGACTGTTGACAGGGGGCCAAGAGACCCAGTACTTC
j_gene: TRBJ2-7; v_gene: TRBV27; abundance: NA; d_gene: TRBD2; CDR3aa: CASMGGRASEQYF; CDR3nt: TGTGCCAGCATGGGGGGGAGGGCGAGCGAGCAGTACTTC
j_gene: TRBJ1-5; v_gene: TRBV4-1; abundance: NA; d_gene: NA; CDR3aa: CASSLRDGNQPQHF; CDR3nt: TGCGCCAGCTCTCTCCGGGACGGAAATCAGCCCCAGCATTTT
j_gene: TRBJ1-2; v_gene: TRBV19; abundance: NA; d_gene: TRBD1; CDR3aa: CASQAGTGGLAGGYTF; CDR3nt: TGTGCCAGTCAAGCCGGGACAGGGGGCCTGGCGGGCGGCTACACCTTC
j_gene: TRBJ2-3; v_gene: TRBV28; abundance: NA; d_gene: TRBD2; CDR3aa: CASSSGTSSDTQYF; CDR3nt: TGTGCCAGCAGTTCCGGGACTAGTTCAGATACGCAGTATTTT
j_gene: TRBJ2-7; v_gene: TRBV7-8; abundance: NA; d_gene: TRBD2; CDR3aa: CASSPVGTKTYEQYF; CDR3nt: TGTGCCAGCAGCCCAGTAGGGACTAAAACCTACGAGCAGTACTTC
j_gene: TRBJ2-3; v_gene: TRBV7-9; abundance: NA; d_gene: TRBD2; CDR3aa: CASSLTSGFTDTQYF; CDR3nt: TGTGCCAGCAGCTTGACTAGCGGTTTCACAGATACGCAGTATTTT
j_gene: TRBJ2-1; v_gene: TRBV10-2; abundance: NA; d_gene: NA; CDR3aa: CASSESDRQTQFF; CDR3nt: TGCGCCAGCAGTGAGTCGGATCGGCAGACGCAGTTCTTC
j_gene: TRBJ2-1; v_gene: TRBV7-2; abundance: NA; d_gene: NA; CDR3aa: CASSSRPGSTPEQFF; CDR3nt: TGTGCCAGCAGCTCGCGGCCAGGGAGCACCCCTGAGCAGTTCTTC
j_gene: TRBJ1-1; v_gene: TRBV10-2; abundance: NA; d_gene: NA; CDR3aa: CASSDGGGTEAFF; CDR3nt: TGCGCCAGCAGTGATGGGGGGGGCACTGAAGCTTTCTTT
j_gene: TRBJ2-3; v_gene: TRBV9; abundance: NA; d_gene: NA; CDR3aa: CASSTTSTDTQYF; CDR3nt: TGTGCCAGCAGCACCACCTCCACAGATACGCAGTATTTT
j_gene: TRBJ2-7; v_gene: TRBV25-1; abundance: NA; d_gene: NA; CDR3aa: CASSELGDNSYEQYF; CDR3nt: TGTGCCAGCAGTGAATTGGGGGACAACTCCTACGAGCAGTACTTC
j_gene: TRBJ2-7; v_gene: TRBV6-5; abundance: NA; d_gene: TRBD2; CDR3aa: CASSYSGTSGSYEQYF; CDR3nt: TGTGCCAGCAGTTACTCCGGGACTAGCGGGAGCTACGAGCAGTACTTC
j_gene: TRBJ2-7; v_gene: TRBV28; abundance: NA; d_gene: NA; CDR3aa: CASRSEYSSYEQYF; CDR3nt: TGTGCCAGCAGATCCGAATACAGTTCCTACGAGCAGTACTTC
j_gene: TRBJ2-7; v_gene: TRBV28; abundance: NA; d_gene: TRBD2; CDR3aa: CASSFPSGSINEQYF; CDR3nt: TGTGCCAGCAGTTTCCCTAGCGGGAGTATTAACGAGCAGTACTTC
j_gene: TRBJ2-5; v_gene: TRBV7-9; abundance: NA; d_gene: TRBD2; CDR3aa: CASSLGFSGSPETQYF; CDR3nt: TGTGCCAGCAGCTTAGGTTTTAGCGGGAGCCCAGAGACCCAGTACTTC